This T cell receptor beta chain originates from a study of tumor-infiltrating lymphocytes in oesophageal squamous cell carcinoma. Via MiXCR, TCRdb re-called the PCR reads, giving one row per CDR3 protein. Of about 11,000 distinct CDR3 sequences listed, about 54% are singletons. This clonotype is labeled as medium-sized. The CDR3 covers 14 residues. Trimming took 6 bases from V and 4 from J; bases not matched to a gene: 3. The TCR comes from a male donor with esophageal squamous cell carcinoma. Sequencing was carried out using esophageal tumor tissue. This chain joins TRBV12-3 or TRBV12-4 and TRBJ2-5, with 12 nucleotides matching TRBD2. The CDR3 DNA reads as TGTGCCAGCAGGACTAGCGGGAGCTCAGAGACCCAGTACTTC. It specifies CASRTSGSSETQYF.